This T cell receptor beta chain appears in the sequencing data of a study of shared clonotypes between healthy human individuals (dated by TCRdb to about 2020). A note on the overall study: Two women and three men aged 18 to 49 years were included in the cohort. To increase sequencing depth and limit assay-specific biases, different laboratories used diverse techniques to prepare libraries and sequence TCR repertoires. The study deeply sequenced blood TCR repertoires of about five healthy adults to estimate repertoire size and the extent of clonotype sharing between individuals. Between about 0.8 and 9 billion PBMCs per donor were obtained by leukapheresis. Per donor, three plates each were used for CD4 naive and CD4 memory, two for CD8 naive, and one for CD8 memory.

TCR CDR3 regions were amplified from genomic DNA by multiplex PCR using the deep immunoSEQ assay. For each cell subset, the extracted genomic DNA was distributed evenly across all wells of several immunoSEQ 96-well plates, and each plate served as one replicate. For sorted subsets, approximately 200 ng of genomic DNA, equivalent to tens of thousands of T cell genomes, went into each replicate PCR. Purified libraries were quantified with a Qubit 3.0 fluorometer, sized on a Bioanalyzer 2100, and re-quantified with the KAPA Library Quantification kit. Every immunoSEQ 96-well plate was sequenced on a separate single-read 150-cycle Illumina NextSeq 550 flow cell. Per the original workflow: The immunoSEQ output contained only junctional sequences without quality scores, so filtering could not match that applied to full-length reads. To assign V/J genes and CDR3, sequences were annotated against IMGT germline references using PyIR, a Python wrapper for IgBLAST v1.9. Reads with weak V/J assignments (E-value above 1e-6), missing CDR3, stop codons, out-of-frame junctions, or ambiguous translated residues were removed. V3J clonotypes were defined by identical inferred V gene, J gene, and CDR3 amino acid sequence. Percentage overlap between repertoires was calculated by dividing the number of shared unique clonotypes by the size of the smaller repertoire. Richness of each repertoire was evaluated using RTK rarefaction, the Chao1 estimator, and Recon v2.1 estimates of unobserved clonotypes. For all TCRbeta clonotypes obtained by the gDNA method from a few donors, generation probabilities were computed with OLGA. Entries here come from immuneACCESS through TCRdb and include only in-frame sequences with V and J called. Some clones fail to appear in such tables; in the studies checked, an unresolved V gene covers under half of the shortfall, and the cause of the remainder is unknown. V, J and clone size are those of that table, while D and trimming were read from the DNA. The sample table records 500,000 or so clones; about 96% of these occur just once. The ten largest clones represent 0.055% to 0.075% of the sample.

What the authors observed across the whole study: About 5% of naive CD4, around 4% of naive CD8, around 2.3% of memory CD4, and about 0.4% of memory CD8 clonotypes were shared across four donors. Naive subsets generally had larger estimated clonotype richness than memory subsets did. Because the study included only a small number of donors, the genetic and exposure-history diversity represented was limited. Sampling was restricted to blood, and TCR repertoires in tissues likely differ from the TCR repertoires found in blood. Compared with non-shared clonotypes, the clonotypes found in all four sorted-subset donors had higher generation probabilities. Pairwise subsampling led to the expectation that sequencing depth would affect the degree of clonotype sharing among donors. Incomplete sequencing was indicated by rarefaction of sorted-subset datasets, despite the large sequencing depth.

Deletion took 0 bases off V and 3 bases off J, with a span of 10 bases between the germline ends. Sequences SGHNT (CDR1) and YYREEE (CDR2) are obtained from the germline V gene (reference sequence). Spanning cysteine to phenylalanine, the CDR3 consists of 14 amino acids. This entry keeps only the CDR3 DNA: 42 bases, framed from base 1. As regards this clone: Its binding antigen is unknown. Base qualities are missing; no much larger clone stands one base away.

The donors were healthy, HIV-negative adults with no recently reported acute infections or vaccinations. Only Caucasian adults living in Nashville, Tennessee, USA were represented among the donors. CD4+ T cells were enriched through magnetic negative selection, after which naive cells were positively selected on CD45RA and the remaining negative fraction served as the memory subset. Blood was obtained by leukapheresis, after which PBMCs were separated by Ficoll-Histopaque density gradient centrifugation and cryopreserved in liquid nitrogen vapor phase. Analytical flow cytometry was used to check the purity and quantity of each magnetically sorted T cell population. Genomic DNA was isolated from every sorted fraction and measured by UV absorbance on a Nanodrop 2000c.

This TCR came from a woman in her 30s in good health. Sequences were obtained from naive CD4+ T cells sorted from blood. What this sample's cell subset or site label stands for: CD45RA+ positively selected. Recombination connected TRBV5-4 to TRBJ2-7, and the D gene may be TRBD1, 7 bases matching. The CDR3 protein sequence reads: CASSLGGTDYEQYF. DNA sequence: TGTGCCAGCAGCTTGGGCGGGACAGACTACGAGCAGTACTTC.